One sample yielded the 17 T cell receptor beta chains listed below, sequenced in a study of blood T cell repertoires in COVID-19. The repertoire was sequenced with immunoSEQ multiplex PCR; TCRdb's copy has only in-frame clones and lacks some. Of under 200,000 clones in the sample, roughly 84% are singletons; the top ten hold roughly 7%. The sequenced sample consisted of peripheral blood. The receptors were sampled from a man aged 45-65 years with active or convalescent COVID-19.

In its sample, this clone was seen a few times. The chain employs TRBV19 and TRBJ2-7; 8 nucleotides agree with TRBD1. The CDR3 is made up of 15 amino acids. The ends lost 9 bases at V and 6 bases at J; junction bases unmatched: 16. The germline V gene has CDR1 LNHDA and CDR2 SQIVND (reference sequence). The CDR3 DNA reads as TGTGCCAGCAAAGCCCCAGGGACAGGCTTGGGCGAGCAGTACTTC. This sequence encodes CASKAPGTGLGEQYF.

CDR3 loop: CASSRRYKGGEETQYF. The CDR3 bases are TGTGCCAGCAGCCGAAGGTATAAGGGAGGGGAAGAGACCCAGTACTTC. V is TRBV4-2 and J is TRBJ2-5; TRBD2 matches at 7 bases. The ends lost 4 bases at V and 3 bases at J; junction bases unmatched: 11. The CDR3 covers 16 residues. CDR1 and CDR2 (germline): LGHNA, YNFKEQ.

The chain joins TRBV28 to TRBJ2-3; 12 nucleotides match TRBD2. V lost 5 bases and J lost 5; bases outside the gene matches: 8. CDR1 and CDR2 from the germline V gene are MDHEN and SYDVKM. The CDR3 has 16 residues. CDR3 sequence: CASSPTSGRPGDTQYF. The CDR3 nucleotides read TGTGCCAGCAGTCCGACTAGCGGGAGACCTGGAGATACGCAGTATTTT.

The gene calls are TRBV19 and TRBJ2-1; 7 nucleotides agree with TRBD2. The V gene end was trimmed by 3 bases and the J gene end by 5 bases; junction bases not matched to a gene: 7. CDR1 and CDR2 (germline): LNHDA, SQIVND (reference sequence). The CDR3 has 15 amino acids. The CDR3 spells CASSIGASGNNEQFF. CDR3 bases: TGTGCCAGTAGTATCGGGGCTAGCGGAAACAATGAGCAGTTCTTC.

The genes are TRBV7-2 and TRBJ1-2; 7 bases fit TRBD1. Trimming cost V 5 bases and J 7 bases; bases outside gene matches: 4. CDR1 is SGHTA, CDR2 FQGNSA, per germline. The CDR3 spans 12 residues. CDR3 nucleotides: TGTGCCAGCAGCCCGACAGGGTTTGGCTACACCTTC. This sequence encodes CASSPTGFGYTF.

The chain is built from TRBV19 and TRBJ2-6, with D tentatively TRBD1 (6 bases). This CDR3 has 17 amino acids. Germline V gives CDR1 LNHDA, CDR2 SQIVND (reference sequence). V dropped 2 bases and J dropped 5 bases, with 16 bases sitting between them. The CDR3: CASSIQGTDFWANVLTF. CDR3 bases: TGTGCCAGTAGTATACAGGGGACGGACTTCTGGGCCAACGTCCTGACTTTC.

This sequence joins TRBV9 and TRBJ1-2, with a weak D call TRBD1 (5 bases). CDR1 is SGDLS, CDR2 YYNGEE, per germline. The CDR3 consists of 14 residues. The V end was cut by 4 bases, the J end by 6 bases, with 16 bases between. As DNA, the CDR3 is TGTGCCAGCAGCTTCCGGGACGGGGGTAATGGCTACACCTTC. Translating it yields CASSFRDGGNGYTF. The full variable domain, in which reference TRBV9 and TRBJ1-2 provide the parts outside the CDR3, is DSGVTQTPKHLITATGQRVTLRCSPRSGDLSVYWYQQSLDQGLQFLIQYYNGEERAKGNILERFSAQQFPDLHSELNLSSLELGDSALYFCASSFRDGGNGYTFGSGTRLTVV.

This chain uses TRBV9 with TRBJ2-1; 7 nucleotides match TRBD2. Germline-derived CDR1 and CDR2 are SGDLS and YYNGEE. The CDR3 extends over 15 amino acids. J was trimmed by 5 bases and V by 3 bases; bases with no gene match: 8. The DNA for the CDR3 is TGTGCCAGCAGCGCCCGGACTAGTCGGAACAATGAGCAGTTCTTC. Translation gives CASSARTSRNNEQFF.

The chain couples TRBV5-4 to TRBJ2-1; TRBD2 is a possible D gene (6 bases). Germline V gene sequence: CDR1 SGHNT, CDR2 YYREEE (reference sequence). V gave up 4 bases and J gave up 4 bases, with 9 bases separating them. The CDR3 has 13 residues. CDR3 sequence reads: CASSLRGYNEQFF. In DNA, the CDR3 is TGTGCCAGCAGCCTTCGGGGGTACAATGAGCAGTTCTTC.

The rearrangement uses TRBV18 and TRBJ2-5; weak D call: TRBD2 (6 bases). CDR1 is KGHSH and CDR2 is LQKENI in the germline V gene. This CDR3 is built from 13 residues. Trimming left V 4 bases short and J 2 bases short, with 8 bases between. The CDR3 DNA sequence: TGTGCCAGCTCACGCGGGACGCAAGAGACCCAGTACTTC. The encoded protein is CASSRGTQETQYF.

V is TRBV5-1 and J is TRBJ1-2, with 9 bases aligning to TRBD1. This CDR3 has 13 residues. V shed 5 bases and J 8 bases; nucleotides not matched to a gene: 7. CDR1 and CDR2 (germline): SGHRS, YFSETQ. This chain's CDR3 is CASSLGTGRGYTF. The DNA for the CDR3 is TGCGCCAGCAGTTTAGGGACAGGGAGAGGCTACACCTTC.

The genes are TRBV12-3 or TRBV12-4 and TRBJ2-4, with D possibly matching TRBD2 (6 bases). The V gene lost 6 bases and the J gene lost 8 bases, with 14 bases spanning the gap. The CDR3 covers 13 residues. The CDR3 bases are TGTGCCAGCAGCCGGGAGACAGTGGACATTCAGTACTTC. This encodes CASSRETVDIQYF.

DNA of the CDR3: TGTGCCAGCAGCCAGACCTTCGGGGGGACGGGGGCGAGGGAGACCCAGTACTTC. Its protein is CASSQTFGGTGARETQYF. The chain has TRBV3-1 (or the pseudogene TRBV3-2) and TRBJ2-5, with a weak D call TRBD2 (7 bases). In germline, CDR1 is LGHDT, CDR2 YNNKEL (reference sequence). The CDR3 is 18 residues long. V dropped 3 bases and J dropped 5 bases, with 25 bases sitting between them.

This chain connects TRBV4-1 to TRBJ1-6; 7 bases agree with TRBD1. V trimming: 3 bases; J trimming: 5 bases; junction bases outside the gene matches: 22. Per germline, CDR1 MGHRA and CDR2 YSYEKL. The CDR3 has 21 amino acids. CDR3 nucleotide sequence: TGCGCCAGCAGCCAGACGCCAATTGATTACAGGTCGGGACAGAATAATTCACCCCTCCACTTT. Translation: CASSQTPIDYRSGQNNSPLHF.

The chain uses TRBV9 and TRBJ1-1; D uncertain. V was cut by 2 bases and J by 6 bases, with 11 bases left in between. This CDR3 is built from 13 residues. Germline V lookup: CDR1 SGDLS, CDR2 YYNGEE. CDR3: CASSVSMNAEAFF. The CDR3 DNA follows: TGTGCCAGCAGCGTCTCTATGAATGCTGAAGCTTTCTTT.

The gene calls are TRBV28 and TRBJ2-1; D possibly corresponds to TRBD1 (5 bases). Trimming stripped 2 bases from V and 9 bases from J, with 17 bases between. CDR1 and CDR2 from the germline V gene are MDHEN and SYDVKM. This CDR3 contains 15 residues. CDR3 in amino acids: CASSLQVGAGPEQFF. The CDR3 region has the DNA TGTGCCAGCAGTTTACAAGTTGGGGCCGGCCCTGAGCAGTTCTTC.

The chain combines TRBV5-6 with TRBJ2-1; TRBD1 matches at 9 bases. CDR1 and CDR2 from the germline V gene are SGHDT and YYEEEE. The CDR3 runs 15 residues. V lost 0 bases to trimming and J lost 4 bases; unmatched junction nucleotides: 2. For the CDR3, the DNA is TGTGCCAGCAGCTTGGTGGGACAGGGATACAATGAGCAGTTCTTC. The encoded protein is CASSLVGQGYNEQFF.